Below, 17 T cell receptor beta chains from the same sample are listed, as sequenced in a study of T cells in narcolepsy (dated by TCRdb to 2017 to 2018). Preparation of the library involved the immunoSEQ multiplex PCR assay. Drawn from immuneACCESS, this table holds only the in-frame rearrangements with V and J called that TCRdb kept. Clones are partly lost; checked studies trace under half to an unresolved V gene and leave the rest unexplained. The sample table holds tens of thousands of clones, of which about three quarters were seen once. Roughly 1.2% of the sample comes from the top ten. What was sequenced was CD45RA- memory CD4+ T cells from PBMCs. Sample cell subset or site, as interpreted from the label and publication: memory T cells sorted ex vivo from peripheral blood. The receptor source for this set is a human donor with narcolepsy.

The chain employs TRBV5-1 and TRBJ2-4, with 8 bases lining up with TRBD1. The CDR3 loop spans 17 amino acids. Germline V gives CDR1 SGHRS, CDR2 YFSETQ. V shed 0 bases, J shed 3 bases, and the junction held 8 bases outside the gene matches. DNA for the CDR3: TGCGCCAGCAGCTTGGGAATTTACGGGACAGGCAAAAACATTCAGTACTTC. Amino acid sequence: CASSLGIYGTGKNIQYF. The full variable domain, in which reference TRBV5-1 and TRBJ2-4 provide the parts outside the CDR3, is KAGVTQTPRYLIKTRGQQVTLSCSPISGHRSVSWYQQTPGQGLQFLFEYFSETQRNKGNFPGRFSGRQFSNSRSEMNVSTLELGDSALYLCASSLGIYGTGKNIQYFGAGTRLSVL.

V and J are TRBV6-5 and TRBJ1-5; D is undetermined. Trimming took off 2 bases at V and 4 bases at J, with 6 bases between the two ends. This CDR3 region has 13 residues. The germline CDR1 and CDR2 sequences are MNHEY and SVGAGI. The CDR3 coding sequence is TGTGCCAGCAGTTACGGAGGTAATCAGCCCCAGCATTTT. It is translated as CASSYGGNQPQHF.

This chain joins TRBV18 and TRBJ1-2; the D gene is possibly TRBD1 (6 bases). Germline CDR1 and CDR2: KGHSH and LQKENI. The CDR3 is 15 residues long. The V and J ends lost 2 bases and 3 bases respectively, with 13 bases between them. This CDR3 is CASSPSRQGHYGYTF. The CDR3, as DNA: TGTGCCAGCTCACCATCCCGGCAGGGGCACTATGGCTACACCTTC.

The V call is TRBV6-5, the J call TRBJ2-7, with 7 positions matching TRBD1. Losses at the gene ends were 7 bases for V and 2 bases for J; bases not matched to a gene: 5. The CDR3 is 13 residues long. CDR1 is MNHEY, CDR2 SVGAGI, per germline. This CDR3 is CASKTGVAYEQYF. In DNA form, the CDR3 reads TGTGCCAGCAAAACAGGGGTTGCCTACGAGCAGTACTTC.

The CDR3 here is CASSSTEVVGKHEQYF. The CDR3 DNA is TGTGCCAGCAGCTCGACGGAGGTAGTGGGCAAGCACGAGCAGTACTTC. The genes are TRBV7-9 and TRBJ2-7; TRBD2 might be the D (5 bases). The CDR3 totals 16 residues. Between the trimmed V and J ends, which lost 4 bases and 5 bases, there was a span of 21 bases. Looked up from germline, CDR1 is SEHNR and CDR2 is FQNEAQ (reference sequence).

This clone appeared a single time. The chain has TRBV19 and TRBJ2-1, with D unresolved. From germline, CDR1 is LNHDA and CDR2 SQIVND (reference sequence). The CDR3 totals 15 residues. The V end lost 2 bases, the J end lost 4 bases, and 12 bases lay between the germline ends. This CDR3 reads CASSIMGRRYNEQFF. CDR3 DNA sequence: TGTGCCAGTAGTATAATGGGCAGACGGTACAATGAGCAGTTCTTC.

This clone was seen more than once but under ten times. The V call is TRBV6-6, the J call TRBJ1-5, with D possibly matching TRBD1 (6 bases). This CDR3 region has 14 residues. V shed 0 bases and J shed 7 bases, with 10 bases lying between them. Per germline, CDR1 MNHNY and CDR2 SVGAGI (reference sequence). The CDR3 sequence is CASSYSSGVQPQHF. The CDR3 region has the DNA TGTGCCAGCAGTTACTCCTCAGGGGTGCAGCCCCAGCATTTT.

The chain recombines TRBV7-2 with TRBJ2-7, with D perhaps matching TRBD1 (6 bases). Trimming stripped 1 base from V and 6 bases from J, with 16 bases between. This CDR3 has 15 amino acids. The germline V gene encodes CDR1 SGHTA and CDR2 FQGNSA. CDR3 residues: CASSLGRLGAAEQYF. CDR3 sequence (DNA): TGTGCCAGCAGCTTAGGCCGGTTGGGGGCGGCCGAGCAGTACTTC.

The V call is TRBV6-1, the J call TRBJ1-4, with D unresolved. The CDR3 consists of 18 residues. CDR1 is MNHNS, CDR2 SASEGT, per germline. The V and J ends lost 3 bases and 5 bases respectively, with 22 bases between them. The CDR3 is CASSDYLTRTTVNEKLFF. The CDR3 DNA sequence: TGTGCCAGCAGTGACTACTTAACGCGAACAACGGTCAATGAAAAACTGTTTTTT.

The chain has TRBV6-6 and TRBJ2-5, with D tentatively TRBD1 (6 bases). Between the trimmed V and J ends, which lost 6 bases and 2 bases, there was a span of 13 bases. This CDR3 contains 14 residues. The V gene's germline CDR1 is MNHNY and CDR2 SVGAGI (reference sequence). The CDR3 region has the DNA TGTGCCAGCAGAAGAAGGACAGCACAAGAGACCCAGTACTTC. Amino acids: CASRRRTAQETQYF.

This clone qualifies as medium-sized. The chain carries TRBV6-5 and TRBJ2-2; D not resolved. The germline V gene has CDR1 MNHEY and CDR2 SVGAGI. V was cut by 0 bases and J by 7 bases, with 15 bases left in between. CDR3 length equals 16 residues. The CDR3 DNA follows: TGTGCCAGCAGTTACTCGAGTAGTCCTATGGTCGGGGAGCTGTTTTTT. It encodes CASSYSSSPMVGELFF.

The chain employs TRBV5-4 and TRBJ1-1, with TRBD1 as a possible D gene (6 bases). V was cut by 4 bases and J by 6 bases, with 19 bases left in between. The CDR3 extends over 15 amino acids. Germline CDR1 is SGHNT and CDR2 is YYREEE (reference sequence). The CDR3 reads CASSRFKGGAPEAFF. In DNA, the CDR3 is TGTGCCAGCAGCCGATTCAAGGGGGGTGCCCCTGAAGCTTTCTTT.

This clone was counted between two and nine times. This CDR3 reads CASSYSRGTEAFF. As DNA, the CDR3 is TGTGCCAGCAGTTACTCGAGGGGCACTGAAGCTTTCTTT. The chain combines TRBV6-5 with TRBJ1-1, with D perhaps TRBD1 (5 bases). The CDR3 contains 13 residues. CDR1 is MNHEY and CDR2 is SVGAGI in the germline V gene. With 0 bases removed from V and 4 bases from J, the gap between germline ends came to 6 bases.

V gene TRBV5-6 combines with J gene TRBJ2-7, with D tentatively TRBD1 (5 bases). V was cut by 0 bases and J by 6 bases, with 7 bases left in between. Germline loops: CDR1 SGHDT, CDR2 YYEEEE. The CDR3 consists of 12 residues. DNA for the CDR3: TGTGCCAGCAGCTTGGATAGGGGCGAGCAGTACTTC. Translated, it gives CASSLDRGEQYF. Full variable domain (rest looked up from reference TRBV5-6 and TRBJ2-7): DAGVTQSPTHLIKTRGQQVTLRCSPKSGHDTVSWYQQALGQGPQFIFQYYEEEERQRGNFPDRFSGHQFPNYSSELNVNALLLGDSALYLCASSLDRGEQYFGPGTRLTVT.

The chain uses TRBV2 and TRBJ2-7, with 7 bases identical to TRBD1. V gave up 7 bases and J gave up 3 bases; unmatched junction bases: 9. Germline CDR1 reads SNHLY; CDR2 reads FYNNEI. This CDR3 is 14 amino acids long. The CDR3 DNA is TGTGCCAGCACCTTCGGCAACAGGGGCTACGAGCAGTACTTC. It yields the protein CASTFGNRGYEQYF.

The chain combines TRBV25-1 with TRBJ2-5; D gene ambiguous. Germline lookup yields CDR1 MGHDK and CDR2 SYGVNS. V was cut by 7 bases and J by 5 bases, with 17 bases left in between. The CDR3 length is 14 residues. CDR3 amino acids: CASTEGTWSETQYF. As DNA, the CDR3 is TGTGCCAGCACGGAAGGCACTTGGAGCGAGACCCAGTACTTC.

The chain uses TRBV9 and TRBJ2-4; TRBD1 might be the D (6 bases). The CDR3 extends over 13 amino acids. The germline V gene has CDR1 SGDLS and CDR2 YYNGEE. The V and J ends lost 0 bases and 10 bases respectively, with 11 bases between them. The CDR3 nucleotides read TGTGCCAGCAGCGTAGCGGACAGCGATATTCAGTACTTC. It translates to CASSVADSDIQYF.